The rows below give T cell receptor beta chains drawn from one sample of a study of blood T cell repertoires in COVID-19. Sequencing used immunoSEQ multiplex PCR; TCRdb keeps in-frame clones, though not all of them. The table lists 250,000 to 350,000 clones, approximately 91% of them singletons, with around 11% in the top ten. The specimen was peripheral blood. The receptors were sampled from a woman in her 30s with COVID-19, enrolled during active disease. Each CDR3 is given with its conserved first and last residue. The order of the fields is clone size, J gene, V gene, D gene, CDR3 protein, CDR3 DNA. D genes are given only for firm matches. Only part of the rows carry a size: once, few, many, or a class if the clone is expanded.

size: -; J: TRBJ1-4; V: TRBV7-9; D: -; CDR3: CASSSTRASVPNEKLFF; DNA: TGTGCCAGCAGCTCCACCAGGGCATCTGTCCCAAATGAAAAACTGTTTTTT
size: -; J: TRBJ2-3; V: TRBV27; D: TRBD2; CDR3: CASSLWAGATSTDTQYF; DNA: TGTGCCAGCAGTTTATGGGCGGGAGCGACTAGCACAGATACGCAGTATTTT
size: -; J: TRBJ2-1; V: TRBV11-3; D: TRBD1; CDR3: CASSLRQGAEQFF; DNA: TGTGCCAGCAGCTTACGACAGGGGGCTGAGCAGTTCTTC
size: -; J: TRBJ2-7; V: TRBV6-2/TRBV6-3; D: TRBD2; CDR3: CASSPFLAGGAYEQYF; DNA: TGTGCCAGCAGCCCTTTCCTAGCGGGAGGGGCCTACGAGCAGTACTTC
size: -; J: TRBJ2-2; V: TRBV11-2; D: -; CDR3: CASSGYDGGHTGELFF; DNA: TGTGCCAGCAGCGGATACGACGGGGGGCACACCGGGGAGCTGTTTTTT
size: -; J: TRBJ1-5; V: TRBV5-1; D: TRBD1; CDR3: CASSPGTGNQPQHF; DNA: TGCGCCAGCAGCCCAGGGACAGGGAATCAGCCCCAGCATTTT
size: once; J: TRBJ2-7; V: TRBV13; D: -; CDR3: CASSQTGVSYEQYF; DNA: TGTGCCAGCAGTCAGACGGGAGTATCCTACGAGCAGTACTTC
size: -; J: TRBJ2-5; V: TRBV5-8; D: -; CDR3: CASSLIEETQYF; DNA: TGTGCCAGCAGCTTGATCGAAGAGACCCAGTACTTC
size: -; J: TRBJ1-5; V: TRBV18; D: TRBD1; CDR3: CASSPPVTGERYQPQHF; DNA: TGTGCCAGCTCACCACCGGTAACAGGGGAAAGATATCAGCCCCAGCATTTT
size: -; J: TRBJ2-7; V: TRBV4-1; D: -; CDR3: CASSHDGAVSSYEQYF; DNA: TGCGCCAGCAGCCATGATGGGGCGGTAAGCTCCTACGAGCAGTACTTC
size: -; J: TRBJ2-1; V: TRBV2; D: -; CDR3: CASSETGRDPYNEQFF; DNA: TGTGCCAGCAGTGAAACGGGGCGGGATCCCTACAATGAGCAGTTCTTC
size: -; J: TRBJ2-3; V: TRBV24-1; D: -; CDR3: CATSEPTGSADTQYF; DNA: TGTGCCACCAGTGAACCTACAGGGAGTGCAGATACGCAGTATTTT
size: -; J: TRBJ2-1; V: TRBV7-2; D: -; CDR3: CASSFIGGKFF; DNA: TGTGCCAGCAGCTTTATAGGCGGGAAGTTCTTC
size: -; J: TRBJ1-4; V: TRBV28; D: TRBD1; CDR3: CASSLLFGGGTGSGKLFF; DNA: TGTGCCAGCAGTTTATTATTCGGGGGGGGGACAGGGTCTGGAAAACTGTTTTTT
size: -; J: TRBJ1-2; V: TRBV12-3/TRBV12-4; D: -; CDR3: CASSPEQPSGYTF; DNA: TGTGCCAGCAGTCCGGAACAGCCTTCTGGCTACACCTTC
size: once; J: TRBJ2-7; V: TRBV7-3; D: TRBD2; CDR3: CASSLTSGSSNEQYF; DNA: TGTGCCAGCAGCTTAACTAGCGGGAGTTCCAACGAGCAGTACTTC
size: -; J: TRBJ2-1; V: TRBV29-1; D: TRBD2; CDR3: CSVDKLAESYNEQFF; DNA: TGCAGCGTTGATAAACTAGCGGAATCCTACAATGAGCAGTTCTTC
size: -; J: TRBJ1-2; V: TRBV6-5; D: -; CDR3: CASSYSKSLTGGYTF; DNA: TGTGCCAGCAGTTACTCTAAAAGCTTAACCGGTGGCTACACCTTC
size: -; J: TRBJ2-1; V: TRBV3-1/TRBV3-2; D: -; CDR3: CASMAQGWNEQFF; DNA: TGTGCCAGCATGGCACAGGGTTGGAATGAGCAGTTCTTC
size: -; J: TRBJ1-5; V: TRBV10-2; D: TRBD1; CDR3: CASTRQGGQPQHF; DNA: TGCGCCAGCACAAGACAGGGGGGCCAGCCCCAGCATTTT
size: -; J: TRBJ2-4; V: TRBV7-9; D: TRBD1; CDR3: CASSSRRDQGAVWNIQYF; DNA: TGTGCCAGCAGCTCTAGACGCGACCAGGGGGCAGTTTGGAACATTCAGTACTTC
size: -; J: TRBJ1-4; V: TRBV19; D: -; CDR3: CASSPRSRAEKLFF; DNA: TGTGCCAGTAGTCCCCGAAGCAGGGCGGAAAAACTGTTTTTT
size: -; J: TRBJ1-4; V: TRBV2; D: TRBD1; CDR3: CASSEIRDRTTTNEKLFF; DNA: TGTGCCAGCAGTGAGATCCGGGACAGAACTACAACTAATGAAAAACTGTTTTTT
size: -; J: TRBJ2-5; V: TRBV2; D: -; CDR3: CASSEARGWRETQYF; DNA: TGTGCCAGCAGTGAAGCGCGGGGATGGAGGGAGACCCAGTACTTC
size: -; J: TRBJ1-4; V: TRBV5-4; D: TRBD1; CDR3: CASSPGTGTFEKLFF; DNA: TGTGCCAGCAGCCCAGGGACAGGAACGTTCGAAAAACTGTTTTTT
size: -; J: TRBJ2-3; V: TRBV2; D: -; CDR3: CASRGARTDTQYF; DNA: TGTGCCAGCAGGGGGGCGCGGACAGATACGCAGTATTTT
size: once; J: TRBJ2-2; V: TRBV4-2; D: -; CDR3: CASSQGGLAVNTGELFF; DNA: TGTGCCAGCAGCCAAGGGGGGCTAGCGGTGAACACCGGGGAGCTGTTTTTT
size: once; J: TRBJ2-7; V: TRBV7-2; D: -; CDR3: CASSLRTGAGEQYF; DNA: TGTGCCAGCAGCCTGAGGACTGGAGCTGGCGAGCAGTACTTC
size: -; J: TRBJ1-4; V: TRBV7-2; D: -; CDR3: CASSRSGYLEEKLFF; DNA: TGTGCCAGCAGCCGCTCGGGATACCTGGAAGAAAAACTGTTTTTT
size: -; J: TRBJ2-5; V: TRBV18; D: -; CDR3: CASSPPAGSGETQYF; DNA: TGTGCCAGCTCACCACCGGCAGGCAGTGGGGAGACCCAGTACTTC
size: -; J: TRBJ2-2; V: TRBV4-1; D: -; CDR3: CASSLPTGSGELFF; DNA: TGCGCCAGCAGCCTACCGACAGGTAGCGGGGAGCTGTTTTTT
size: once; J: TRBJ2-1; V: TRBV5-1; D: TRBD2; CDR3: CASSHTSGHNEQFF; DNA: TGCGCCAGCAGCCATACTAGCGGACACAATGAGCAGTTCTTC
size: few; J: TRBJ2-7; V: TRBV21-1; D: -; CDR3: CASSKLGLAGVREQYF; DNA: TGTGCCAGCAGCAAATTGGGACTAGCAGGTGTCCGCGAGCAGTACTTC
size: -; J: TRBJ1-1; V: TRBV3-1/TRBV3-2; D: -; CDR3: CASRGITEAFF; DNA: TGTGCCAGCCGGGGGATCACTGAAGCTTTCTTT
size: few; J: TRBJ2-7; V: TRBV6-5; D: TRBD2; CDR3: CASSFSGYEQYF; DNA: TGTGCCAGCAGCTTTAGCGGGTACGAGCAGTACTTC
size: -; J: TRBJ1-1; V: TRBV9; D: TRBD1; CDR3: CASSNRGFDTEAFF; DNA: TGTGCCAGCAGCAACAGGGGGTTTGACACTGAAGCTTTCTTT